This T cell receptor beta chain was sequenced for a study of blood T cell repertoires in COVID-19. Study summary: COVID-19 samples collected from the United States, Italy and Spain covered acute and convalescent phases. From T cells, B-cell-depleted T cells, or PBMCs came the material, which was cDNA or gDNA.

Under the authors' procedure: The authors estimated nucleated cell counts from reference gene primer amplification. Here immunoSEQ multiplex PCR was the method, and the copy in TCRdb shows in-frame clones only, minus some. Clone size and V and J calls were adopted from that table, with D and trimming inferred from the DNA. Of more than 85,000 clones in the sample, roughly 87% were seen once. In Seattle, patients joined the study during active infection and were tracked longitudinally. Sequencing used peripheral blood. The TCR was taken from a woman in her fifties or sixties with COVID-19, enrolled during active disease.

The CDR3 DNA is TGTGCCAGCAGCAGCAGGGACAGGGTCAATTCACCCCTCCACTTT. Its protein is CASSSRDRVNSPLHF. The rearrangement joins TRBV5-5 to TRBJ1-6; 9 nucleotides match TRBD1. The length of the CDR3 is 15 residues. CDR1 and CDR2 (germline): SGHKS, YYEKEE (reference sequence). Trimming took 4 bases from V and 7 from J; bases not matched to a gene: 6.